These 8 T cell receptor beta chains originate from one sample sequenced in a study of beta chain features in type 1 diabetes. Study-level points and caveats: In every one of the four CD4+ subsets, TCRB CDR3s were moderately but significantly shorter in Type 1 diabetes patients.

Antigen specificity for these receptors is unknown. Investigators reverse transcribed all isolated RNA, so they sequenced expressed TCRB transcripts. Clones were sequenced by immunoSEQ multiplex PCR, and TCRdb holds only the in-frame ones, with some missing. The table has approximately 250,000 clones, around 15% seen once. The specimen was naive CD4+ T cells from blood. All receptors come from a man aged 25-40 years with type 1 diabetes.

V gene TRBV30 combines with J gene TRBJ2-7; D uncertain. Germline lookup yields CDR1 GTSNPN and CDR2 SVGIG (reference sequence). This CDR3 contains 12 residues. V was clipped by 5 bases and J by 0 bases, with 8 bases between them. The CDR3 protein is CAWVRSSYEQYF. As DNA, the CDR3 is TGTGCCTGGGTCAGGAGCTCCTACGAGCAGTACTTC. The variable domain in full, completed from reference TRBV30 and TRBJ2-7, reads SQTIHQWPATLVQPVGSPLSLECTVEGTSNPNLYWYRQAAGRGLQLLFYSVGIGQISSEVPQNLSASRPQDRQFILSSKKLLLSDSGFYLCAWVRSSYEQYFGPGTRLTVT.

J is TRBJ1-5 and V is TRBV23-1; 7 bases map to TRBD1. TRBV23-1 is noted as an ORF with a role that remains uncertain. This CDR3 comprises 16 residues. The J segment lost 2 bases and the V segment lost 2 bases, leaving 6 bases of the junction unmatched. The CDR3 DNA follows: TGCGCCAGCAGTCAAGAACAGGGGAGGCGCAATCAGCCCCAGCATTTT. This codes for CASSQEQGRRNQPQHF.

The chain uses TRBV23-1 and TRBJ2-7; no clear D. TRBV23-1 is classed as an ORF, of uncertain function. V was cut by 0 bases and J by 5 bases, with 23 bases left in between. This CDR3 has 18 residues. In DNA form, the CDR3 reads TGCGCCAGCAGTCAATCTGCGTCTAGAGCTCTTGGGAAGGACGAGCAGTACTTC. Translation gives CASSQSASRALGKDEQYF.

The J gene is TRBJ2-1, the V gene TRBV5-1, with D perhaps TRBD2 (6 bases). The germline V gene encodes CDR1 SGHRS and CDR2 YFSETQ. The CDR3 runs 15 residues. Between the trimmed V and J ends, which lost 0 bases and 9 bases, there was a span of 16 bases. CDR3 region: CASSLVPEGGLEQFF. CDR3 in DNA: TGCGCCAGCAGCTTGGTACCTGAGGGAGGCCTTGAGCAGTTCTTC. Together with reference TRBV5-1 and TRBJ2-1, the CDR3 gives the full variable domain: KAGVTQTPRYLIKTRGQQVTLSCSPISGHRSVSWYQQTPGQGLQFLFEYFSETQRNKGNFPGRFSGRQFSNSRSEMNVSTLELGDSALYLCASSLVPEGGLEQFFGPGTRLTVL.

This clone was detected only a few times. The rearrangement joins TRBV23-1 to TRBJ1-1; tentative D call: TRBD1 (5 bases). TRBV23-1 is noted as an ORF with a role that remains uncertain. This CDR3 has 17 amino acids. V was clipped by 4 bases and J by 1 base, with 19 bases between them. The CDR3 region has the DNA TGCGCCAGCAGTCGAACGGGACGGACATCCAAGAACACTGAAGCTTTCTTT. It specifies CASSRTGRTSKNTEAFF.

The chain carries TRBV27 and TRBJ2-1; a possible D gene is TRBD2 (6 bases). This CDR3 region has 16 residues. V was pared by 0 bases and J by 6 bases, with 15 bases between. CDR1 is MNHEY, CDR2 SMNVEV, per germline (reference sequence). CDR3 in DNA: TGTGCCAGCAGTTTATCGTTTCCTAGCGTGGGCAATGAGCAGTTCTTC. Translated: CASSLSFPSVGNEQFF.

The chain recombines TRBV5-1 with TRBJ2-1; no clear D. The CDR3 contains 15 residues. The ends were cut back, 0 bases at V and 3 bases at J, with 10 bases in the middle. The germline V gene encodes CDR1 SGHRS and CDR2 YFSETQ. The chain's CDR3 is CASSLGSAVYNEQFF. The CDR3 DNA reads TGCGCCAGCAGCTTGGGATCAGCAGTCTACAATGAGCAGTTCTTC.

The gene calls are TRBV27 and TRBJ2-7; 8 positions agree with TRBD2. CDR3 length: 16 amino acids. After removal of 5 bases from V and 4 bases from J, the junction contained 13 bases not matched to a gene. Per the germline V gene, CDR1 is MNHEY and CDR2 is SMNVEV (reference sequence). The CDR3 region has the DNA TGTGCCAGCAGTCCTCGAGGAGCGGGAGTCAGGTACGAGCAGTACTTC. Translation: CASSPRGAGVRYEQYF.